The text below deals with one T cell receptor beta chain. This record comes from a study of control samples from healthy donors and cancer patients. The assay was immunoSEQ multiplex PCR, and TCRdb's table has in-frame clones only and misses some. The table records roughly 400,000 clones, over 75% of them present only once. There are 14 residues in the CDR3. Germline assignment: CDR1 SQVTM and CDR2 ANQGSEA. Between the trimmed V and J ends, which lost 4 bases and 4 bases, there was a span of 17 bases. The specimen was PBMCs. The genes are TRBV29-1 and TRBJ2-7, with D possibly being TRBD1 (6 bases). The sequence derives from a man in his forties with head and neck cancer. In DNA, the CDR3 is TGCAGCGTTGTACCTGGGGTGGGGGCTTACGAGCAGTACTTC. Amino acids: CSVVPGVGAYEQYF.